This TCR beta chain stems from a study of CD8 T cells in ankylosing spondylitis. By quantitative 5'-RACE with molecular barcodes, the TCR beta libraries were made. TCRdb used MiXCR to reprocess the 5' RACE reads, holding one entry per CDR3 protein. The sample gives around 150,000 distinct CDR3 sequences, 6% to 8% of which show up once; around 12% is in the top ten. This clonotype was seen at least ten times. Antigen specificity is unknown. Findings of the study overall: Within matched ankylosing spondylitis synovial fluid, disease-linked clones were reportedly significantly enriched. It appeared that ankylosing spondylitis blood was characterized by a TCR beta motif of fewer than ten highly homologous variants.

Trimming removed 0 bases from V and 5 bases from J, with 16 bases in between. This CDR3 has 16 residues. CDR1 is MGHRA, CDR2 YSYEKL, per germline. This TCR was recovered from a female donor with ankylosing spondylitis or in good health (not recorded which). Source material: blood, either unsorted or a sorted T cell fraction (not recorded which). This chain links TRBV4-1 with TRBJ2-5, with D possibly TRBD2 on 6 matching bases. CDR3 residues: CASSQDLSPEGETQYF. CDR3 sequence (DNA): TGCGCCAGCAGCCAAGATCTTAGTCCGGAGGGGGAGACCCAGTACTTC.